What follows are 32 T cell receptor beta chains derived from one specimen sequenced in a study of blood T cell repertoires in COVID-19. Repertoires were generated with immunoSEQ multiplex PCR, while TCRdb's copy carries only in-frame clones and drops some. The data show around 100,000 clones, 90% to 95% seen once. The source material was peripheral blood. The receptors were sampled from a man between 60 and 75 years old with acute or convalescent COVID-19.

This clone has only one observation. J is TRBJ2-7 and V is TRBV23-1; D perhaps matches TRBD1 (6 bases). TRBV23-1 is an open reading frame whose function is uncertain. The CDR3 runs to 18 residues. V was cut by 1 base and J by 3 bases, with 22 bases left in between. The CDR3 here is CASSQCPHERTERYEQYF. CDR3 coding DNA: TGCGCCAGCAGTCAATGCCCCCACGAAAGGACAGAACGCTACGAGCAGTACTTC.

J is TRBJ2-3 and V is TRBV5-4, with D hard to call. V shed 3 bases and J shed 5 bases, with 4 bases lying between them. The CDR3 runs to 11 residues. CDR1 SGHNT and CDR2 YYREEE come from the germline V gene (reference sequence). DNA of the CDR3: TGTGCCAGCAGCTCCCTAGATACGCAGTATTTT. This translates into CASSSLDTQYF. The full variable domain, with the rest looked up from reference TRBV5-4 and TRBJ2-3, is ETGVTQSPTHLIKTRGQQVTLRCSSQSGHNTVSWYQQALGQGPQFIFQYYREEENGRGNFPPRFSGLQFPNYSSELNVNALELDDSALYLCASSSLDTQYFGPGTRLTVL.

The chain joins TRBV9 to TRBJ1-3, with D possibly matching TRBD1 (5 bases). CDR1 and CDR2 from the germline V gene are SGDLS and YYNGEE. This CDR3 region has 15 residues. Trimming removed 0 bases from V and 2 bases from J, with 9 bases in between. The CDR3 sequence is CASSVDIRAGNTIYF. DNA of the CDR3: TGTGCCAGCAGCGTAGACATCAGGGCTGGAAACACCATATATTTT. The full variable domain, with the rest looked up from reference TRBV9 and TRBJ1-3, is DSGVTQTPKHLITATGQRVTLRCSPRSGDLSVYWYQQSLDQGLQFLIQYYNGEERAKGNILERFSAQQFPDLHSELNLSSLELGDSALYFCASSVDIRAGNTIYFGEGSWLTVV.

V is TRBV11-2 and J is TRBJ2-7; D possibly corresponds to TRBD2 (7 bases). CDR1 and CDR2 (germline): SGHAT, FQNNGV. V was trimmed by 5 bases and J by 0 bases, leaving 14 bases between them. This CDR3 contains 15 residues. The CDR3 DNA reads as TGTGCCAGCAGCAACCTGAGGGGGGGCTCCTACGAGCAGTACTTC. It translates to CASSNLRGGSYEQYF. Looking up the rest from reference TRBV11-2 and TRBJ2-7 gives the full variable domain: EAGVAQSPRYKIIEKRQSVAFWCNPISGHATLYWYQQILGQGPKLLIQFQNNGVVDDSQLPKDRFSAERLKGVDSTLKIQPAKLEDSAVYLCASSNLRGGSYEQYFGPGTRLTVT.

Here the CDR3 DNA reads TGTGCCAGCAGCCCGACTAGCGAGAACACCGGGGAGCTGTTTTTT. Translated: CASSPTSENTGELFF. The genes are TRBV3-1 (or the pseudogene TRBV3-2) and TRBJ2-2; TRBD2 matches at 8 bases. V was clipped by 4 bases and J by 1 base; unmatched bases: 2. In germline, CDR1 is LGHDT, CDR2 YNNKEL (reference sequence). The CDR3 sequence is 15 residues long.

The chain recombines TRBV18 with TRBJ1-2; 8 positions match TRBD1. V lost 3 bases and J lost 6; bases outside the gene matches: 3. The CDR3 is 13 residues long. Per germline, CDR1 KGHSH and CDR2 LQKENI. In DNA, the CDR3 is TGTGCCAGCTCACCGGGACAGGCAAATGGCTACACCTTC. This codes for CASSPGQANGYTF.

V gene TRBV3-1 (or the pseudogene TRBV3-2) combines with J gene TRBJ2-1, with a possible D match to TRBD2 (6 bases). V lost 4 bases and J 0 bases, leaving 13 bases between the germline ends. Germline CDR1 is LGHDT and CDR2 is YNNKEL (reference sequence). This CDR3 is built from 16 residues. CDR3 sequence: CASSPLRGSSYNEQFF. The CDR3 coding sequence is TGTGCCAGCAGCCCTCTCCGGGGGAGCTCCTACAATGAGCAGTTCTTC.

This rearrangement joins TRBV29-1 to TRBJ2-1; D may be TRBD1 (6 bases). The V end lost 7 bases, the J end lost 10 bases, and 14 bases lay between the germline ends. Per the germline V gene, CDR1 is SQVTM and CDR2 is ANQGSEA. CDR3 length: 11 residues. The CDR3 here is CSGHRVGEQFF. CDR3 bases: TGCAGCGGACACAGGGTCGGGGAGCAGTTCTTC.

This chain links TRBV6-5 with TRBJ1-1; D uncertain. The V end was cut by 6 bases, the J end by 1 base, with 9 bases between. The CDR3 covers 13 residues. Germline V gives CDR1 MNHEY, CDR2 SVGAGI. Here the CDR3 reads CASRPPGNTEAFF. The CDR3 DNA sequence: TGTGCCAGCAGACCTCCGGGGAACACTGAAGCTTTCTTT.

The J gene is TRBJ1-5, the V gene TRBV7-9, with 9 bases lining up with TRBD1. The CDR3 contains 16 residues. Germline lookup yields CDR1 SEHNR and CDR2 FQNEAQ (reference sequence). Trimming at V came to 0 bases and at J to 7 bases, leaving 7 bases not matched to a gene. The CDR3 bases are TGTGCCAGCAGCTTAGCGGAGACAGGGGGAGGGCAGCCCCAGCATTTT. Translation: CASSLAETGGGQPQHF.

The chain combines TRBV2 with TRBJ1-4; D is unclear. V shed 0 bases and J shed 11 bases, with 16 bases lying between them. This CDR3 contains 15 residues. Germline V gene lookup returns CDR1 SNHLY and CDR2 FYNNEI. The CDR3, as DNA: TGTGCCAGCAGTGAAGCTAGCGGACGGAGAGGCAAACTGTTTTTT. The encoded protein is CASSEASGRRGKLFF. The variable domain in full, with the rest retrieved from reference TRBV2 and TRBJ1-4, is EPEVTQTPSHQVTQMGQEVILRCVPISNHLYFYWYRQILGQKVEFLVSFYNNEISEKSEIFDDQFSVERPDGSNFTLKIRSTKLEDSAMYFCASSEASGRRGKLFFGSGTQLSVL.

This clone was counted a few times. This chain joins TRBV5-1 and TRBJ1-1; D is possibly TRBD1 (6 bases). CDR3 length: 14 amino acids. Germline V gene lookup returns CDR1 SGHRS and CDR2 YFSETQ. Trimming took 2 bases from V and 0 from J, leaving 8 bases between them. CDR3 coding DNA: TGCGCCAGCAGCTTCGACAGGCTGAACACTGAAGCTTTCTTT. Translation: CASSFDRLNTEAFF. Full variable domain (remainder filled in from reference TRBV5-1 and TRBJ1-1): KAGVTQTPRYLIKTRGQQVTLSCSPISGHRSVSWYQQTPGQGLQFLFEYFSETQRNKGNFPGRFSGRQFSNSRSEMNVSTLELGDSALYLCASSFDRLNTEAFFGQGTRLTVV.

The rearrangement joins TRBV6-5 to TRBJ1-2, with D possibly being TRBD1 (5 bases). Germline assignment: CDR1 MNHEY and CDR2 SVGAGI. Between the trimmed V and J ends, which lost 1 base and 6 bases, there was a span of 15 bases. The CDR3 loop spans 15 amino acids. The DNA of the CDR3 is TGTGCCAGCAGTTACTACCCCGCATGGGGGGATGGCTACACCTTC. Its protein product is CASSYYPAWGDGYTF.

The chain carries TRBV2 and TRBJ1-5; no definite D call. Per the germline V gene, CDR1 is SNHLY and CDR2 is FYNNEI. This CDR3 is built from 15 residues. The V end was cut by 7 bases, the J end by 0 bases, with 13 bases between. The chain's CDR3 is CASTRDRYSNQPQHF. Here the CDR3 DNA reads TGTGCCAGCACCCGGGATAGATATAGCAATCAGCCCCAGCATTTT.

The V and J genes are TRBV24-1 and TRBJ2-1; TRBD2 agrees at 8 bases. Unmatched junction bases numbered 12, after V lost 7 bases and J lost 5 bases. This CDR3 region has 16 residues. Per germline, CDR1 KGHDR and CDR2 SFDVKD. In DNA form, the CDR3 reads TGTGCCACCAGCCCAGAGGGTAGCGGGACCCACAATGAGCAGTTCTTC. It translates to CATSPEGSGTHNEQFF.

The rearrangement uses TRBV4-2 and TRBJ1-1; D is perhaps TRBD1 (5 bases). From germline, CDR1 is LGHNA and CDR2 YNFKEQ. The length of the CDR3 is 17 residues. The germline V and J ends were trimmed by 0 bases and 5 bases, with 19 bases remaining between them. This chain's CDR3 is CASSQESLQGRNTEAFF. In DNA, the CDR3 is TGTGCCAGCAGCCAAGAAAGCCTTCAGGGCAGGAATACTGAAGCTTTCTTT.

This chain joins TRBV15 and TRBJ2-1; possible D gene TRBD1, 6 bases. Trimming took off 0 bases at V and 8 bases at J, with 23 bases between the two ends. CDR1 is LNHNV, CDR2 YYDKDF, per germline (reference sequence). The CDR3 length is 18 residues. CDR3 in amino acids: CATSRDLMDRGKVYEQFF. The DNA of the CDR3 is TGTGCCACCAGCAGAGATCTTATGGACAGAGGGAAGGTCTATGAGCAGTTCTTC.

J is TRBJ1-5 and V is TRBV19; TRBD1 might be the D (5 bases). The CDR3 extends over 14 amino acids. V lost 3 bases, J lost 7 bases, and 13 bases lay in between. Germline assignment: CDR1 LNHDA and CDR2 SQIVND (reference sequence). The CDR3 bases are TGTGCCAGTAGTATTTCAGGGAGGCGGCAGCCCCAGCATTTT. Translation: CASSISGRRQPQHF.

The V call is TRBV6-1, the J call TRBJ1-5, with 12 bases that match TRBD1. The J segment lost 8 bases and the V segment lost 1 base, leaving 3 bases of the junction unmatched. CDR1 MNHNS and CDR2 SASEGT come from the germline V gene. CDR3 length: 15 residues. CDR3 sequence (DNA): TGTGCCAGCAGTGAAGAGGGGACAGGGGGCAAGCCCCAGCATTTT. Translated: CASSEEGTGGKPQHF.

This sequence joins TRBV27 and TRBJ1-4; D remains unclear. Trimming left V 5 bases short and J 3 bases short, with 19 bases between. The CDR3 runs to 17 residues. Germline values: CDR1 MNHEY, CDR2 SMNVEV (reference sequence). The CDR3 here is CASSAAIIQTPNEKLFF. The CDR3 nucleotides are TGTGCCAGCAGTGCCGCGATTATACAGACCCCTAATGAAAAACTGTTTTTT.

The chain uses TRBV5-1 and TRBJ1-2; 10 bases align to TRBD1. This CDR3 is 13 amino acids long. CDR1 is SGHRS, CDR2 YFSETQ, per germline. The V and J ends lost 4 bases and 6 bases, in that order; junction bases with no gene match: 3. The CDR3 DNA sequence: TGCGCCAGCAGCGGGGGACAGGGGAATGGCTACACCTTC. It encodes CASSGGQGNGYTF. The complete variable domain, with remaining parts taken from reference TRBV5-1 and TRBJ1-2, reads KAGVTQTPRYLIKTRGQQVTLSCSPISGHRSVSWYQQTPGQGLQFLFEYFSETQRNKGNFPGRFSGRQFSNSRSEMNVSTLELGDSALYLCASSGGQGNGYTFGSGTRLTVV.

This chain uses TRBV15 with TRBJ2-3; 13 positions match TRBD2. With V trimmed by 4 bases and J by 7 bases, 8 bases remained unmatched. The CDR3 sequence is 16 residues long. From germline, CDR1 is LNHNV and CDR2 YYDKDF (reference sequence). As DNA, the CDR3 is TGTGCCACCAGCACATTGACTAGCGGGAGGCACCATACGCAGTATTTT. This gives the protein CATSTLTSGRHHTQYF. The variable domain in full, completed from reference TRBV15 and TRBJ2-3, reads DAMVIQNPRYQVTQFGKPVTLSCSQTLNHNVMYWYQQKSSQAPKLLFHYYDKDFNNEADTPDNFQSRRPNTSFCFLDIRSPGLGDTAMYLCATSTLTSGRHHTQYFGPGTRLTVL.

This chain joins TRBV10-3 and TRBJ2-1; TRBD1 agrees at 10 bases. The V gene end was trimmed by 6 bases and the J gene end by 0 bases; junction bases not matched to a gene: 11. Germline CDR1 is ENHRY and CDR2 is SYGVKD. The CDR3 is 18 amino acids. This CDR3 reads CAIRSGTGVTSSYNEQFF. CDR3 coding DNA: TGTGCCATCAGATCCGGGACAGGGGTCACAAGCTCCTACAATGAGCAGTTCTTC.

This chain uses TRBV7-2 with TRBJ2-5; 14 nucleotides line up with TRBD2. The germline V gene has CDR1 SGHTA and CDR2 FQGNSA. V lost 4 bases to trimming and J lost 3 bases; unmatched junction nucleotides: 1. The CDR3 consists of 15 residues. In DNA, the CDR3 is TGTGCCAGCAGCTCGACTAGCGGGAGGGAAGAGACCCAGTACTTC. Residues: CASSSTSGREETQYF.

The chain joins TRBV27 to TRBJ1-2, with D maybe TRBD1 (6 bases). This CDR3 has 13 amino acids. Germline V CDR1 and CDR2: MNHEY, SMNVEV (reference sequence). V lost 3 bases to trimming and J lost 5 bases, with 10 bases between them. CDR3: CASSFSRGYGYTF. The CDR3 DNA is TGTGCCAGCAGTTTTTCAAGGGGGTATGGCTACACCTTC.

This chain uses TRBV4-2 with TRBJ2-4, with TRBD1 as a possible D gene (5 bases). There are 14 residues in the CDR3. Germline loops: CDR1 LGHNA, CDR2 YNFKEQ. V was pared by 0 bases and J by 6 bases, with 9 bases between. This CDR3 reads CASSQELDRNIQYF. Written as DNA, the CDR3 is TGTGCCAGCAGCCAAGAATTAGACAGAAACATTCAGTACTTC.

This chain connects TRBV7-2 to TRBJ1-1; D may be TRBD1 (6 bases). CDR3 length equals 13 residues. V shed 5 bases and J shed 1 base, with 8 bases lying between them. Germline values: CDR1 SGHTA, CDR2 FQGNSA. The CDR3 spells CASSVTGNTEAFF. CDR3 in DNA: TGTGCCAGCAGCGTGACAGGGAACACTGAAGCTTTCTTT.

This clone was recorded once. V is TRBV10-3 and J is TRBJ2-5, with TRBD2 as a possible D gene (6 bases). Trimming took 11 bases from V and 2 from J, leaving 24 bases between them. In germline, CDR1 is ENHRY, CDR2 SYGVKD. This CDR3 has 16 residues. In DNA, the CDR3 is TGTGCCGTCGGCTTAGAGGGCGGACTAAAACAAGAGACCCAGTACTTC. Residues: CAVGLEGGLKQETQYF.

CDR3 amino acids: CASSSQREGEQFF. The CDR3 nucleotides read TGTGCCAGCAGCTCTCAGCGGGAAGGGGAGCAGTTCTTC. J is TRBJ2-1 and V is TRBV3-1 (or the pseudogene TRBV3-2); 7 nucleotides line up with TRBD2. V trimming: 5 bases; J trimming: 10 bases; junction bases outside the gene matches: 8. CDR3 length equals 13 residues. Germline lookup yields CDR1 LGHDT and CDR2 YNNKEL (reference sequence).

The rearrangement links TRBV27 to TRBJ2-1, with D hard to call. V lost 6 bases to trimming and J lost 2 bases, with 8 bases between them. There are 13 residues in the CDR3. Germline lookup yields CDR1 MNHEY and CDR2 SMNVEV (reference sequence). CDR3 in amino acids: CASRNAAYNEQFF. CDR3 DNA: TGTGCCAGCAGGAACGCAGCCTACAATGAGCAGTTCTTC.

The rearrangement links TRBV27 to TRBJ1-5; possibly TRBD1 for D (5 bases). There are 15 residues in the CDR3. V was clipped by 6 bases and J by 2 bases, with 14 bases between them. Germline V gives CDR1 MNHEY, CDR2 SMNVEV (reference sequence). CDR3 coding DNA: TGTGCCAGCAGACCCCAGGGAGGCGGCAATCAGCCCCAGCATTTT. Amino acids: CASRPQGGGNQPQHF.

V usage is TRBV28 and J usage is TRBJ2-2; 8 bases match TRBD1. The CDR3 is made up of 16 amino acids. The germline gives CDR1 MDHEN, CDR2 SYDVKM. J was trimmed by 1 base and V by 4 bases; bases with no gene match: 5. This CDR3 reads CASSWTGTGNTGELFF. The DNA for the CDR3 is TGTGCCAGCAGTTGGACCGGGACAGGGAACACCGGGGAGCTGTTTTTT. Filled out from reference TRBV28 and TRBJ2-2, the complete variable domain reads DVKVTQSSRYLVKRTGEKVFLECVQDMDHENMFWYRQDPGLGLRLIYFSYDVKMKEKGDIPEGYSVSREKKERFSLILESASTNQTSMYLCASSWTGTGNTGELFFGEGSRLTVL.